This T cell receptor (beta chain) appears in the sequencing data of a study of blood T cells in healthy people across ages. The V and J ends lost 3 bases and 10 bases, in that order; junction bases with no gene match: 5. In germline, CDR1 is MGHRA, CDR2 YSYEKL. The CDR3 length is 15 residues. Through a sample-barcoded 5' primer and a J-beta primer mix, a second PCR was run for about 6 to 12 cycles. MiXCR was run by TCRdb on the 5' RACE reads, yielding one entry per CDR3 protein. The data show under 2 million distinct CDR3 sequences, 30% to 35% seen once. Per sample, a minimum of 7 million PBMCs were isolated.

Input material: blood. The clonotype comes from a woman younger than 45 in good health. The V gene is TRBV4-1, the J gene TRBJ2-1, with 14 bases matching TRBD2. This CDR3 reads CASSQGTSGGWEQFF. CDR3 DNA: TGCGCCAGCAGCCAGGGGACTAGCGGGGGCTGGGAGCAGTTCTTC.